This T cell receptor beta chain was captured in a study of cytomegalovirus exposure and HLA in healthy donors (dated by TCRdb to the late 2010s). Broadly, across the study: An earlier analysis of approximately 590 of the donors reported 276 Gb of sequence data and roughly 100 million unique TCR beta sequences from about 200 million T cells. About 280 gigabases of sequencing data and approximately 91 million unique TCR sequences made up an early release that covered approximately 650 HLA-typed donors. Of the approximately 400 genotyped donors, around 81% fell in the genetic ancestry cluster associated with self-reported Caucasian donors. The aim of the study was to test whether cataloging public T cell receptors could identify signatures of past pathogen exposure. The study used immunosequencing to profile the T cell repertoires of about 670 subjects and linked those repertoires to cytomegalovirus serostatus. Besides the first cohort of around 670 subjects, a separate validation cohort made up of 120 or so different subjects was used. To predict cytomegalovirus infection status, the study brought together high-throughput TCR immunosequencing, statistical association of individual TCRs with disease status, and machine learning. A later analysis re-analyzed previously published TCR beta repertoires from about 600 donors and added high-resolution HLA genotyping to study TCR occurrence patterns. Rather than drawing on any new phenotypic data, the later analysis identified candidate immune exposures from TCR beta sequences and the way those sequences occurred across donors. To decide whether each TCR beta V gene segment behaved as functional or pseudogenic, an earlier analysis of several hundred of the donors relied on high-throughput TCR beta sequencing. Donor age, sex, ethnicity and CMV serostatus were compiled together with the repertoire data. In a later genetic analysis, genome-wide SNP genotypes for about three fifths of the roughly 670 donors were used, and that subset was treated as a discovery cohort. All discovery cohort repertoires had been generated on a single sequencing platform. Class I and class II HLA loci were covered by the typing at four-digit resolution. The number of typed donors differed by locus: 629-630 for A, B, C, DRB1 and DQB1; some 500 for DQA1; roughly 600 for DPA1; and about 450 for DPB1. Because of strong linkage in the cohort, five DR-DQ haplotypes were treated as single units for association and clustering. Among almost 400 genotyped donors of the cohort, an average of approximately 240,000 unique TCR beta nucleotide sequences were sequenced per donor, approximately 20% of them non-productive. The paper as a whole reports these results and caveats: A few of the identified cytomegalovirus-associated TCR beta chains were confirmed in vitro to be specific for cytomegalovirus antigens. Immune exposure information for the cohort was limited to CMV serostatus. A later genetic analysis reported fewer N-insertions in productive TCRs among donors in an Asian-associated ancestry cluster than the roughly 620-donor mean. The classifier was reported to diagnose cytomegalovirus status with high specificity and sensitivity in both the original cohort and the validation cohort. Broadly in line with IMGT annotations, most TCR beta V segments showed up in productive rearrangements about 87% or about 30% of the time in an earlier analysis of several hundred of the donors. A later analysis found that most CMV-associated TCR beta chains appeared HLA-restricted, with HLA associations seemingly driven largely by CMV exposure. When HLA alleles, especially DR and DQ, strongly co-occurred, TCR associations were difficult to assign to individual alleles. This cohort had only TCR beta chains sequenced, and the lack of alpha or paired-chain data limited which features could be detected. Several of the top co-occurrence clusters appeared to be linked to parvovirus B19, influenza, CMV and Epstein-Barr virus, according to a later analysis. A cluster of highly shared sequence variants was judged likely to represent a technical artifact of the sequencing pipeline. A further reported finding was that TCR beta sequences accurately predicted the HLA-A and HLA-B alleles for most subjects in the first cohort. It was suggested by the authors that the approach could potentially be generalized to other disease states and immunological phenotypes. Correlated functional status among segregating V segments might reflect linkage disequilibrium, but an unknown experimental factor could not be ruled out. A later genetic analysis associated a missense DCLRE1C variant with V-gene and J-gene trimming of TCR beta chains, and an independent cohort replicated the association. According to a later analysis, TCR association rates differed among HLA loci, with DRB1 alleles showing the most associated TCRs and HLA-C alleles showing the fewest. Compared with equally common non-associated chains, HLA-associated TCR beta chains in a later analysis were more clonally expanded and had lower generation probabilities. Specific HLA alleles were associated with about 17,000 TCR beta sequences at a false discovery rate of 0.05 in a later analysis. Around 16 rarely observed V segments, including chromosome 9 orphons, were excluded from the earlier analysis of several hundred of the donors because counts were too low. In the study, around 150 TCR beta chains were listed as associated with cytomegalovirus. Presence/absence analyses assumed roughly uniform sequencing depth across donors, an assumption that may not hold. While some public TCRs were present in many individuals, most TCR sequences turned up only very rarely across donors. Because HLA typing was missing for some donors at each locus, association tests included only the typed subset.

In total, 500 to 700 healthy bone marrow donors made up the cohort. At the time of sampling, every cohort member was nominally healthy, though immune exposures that went unrecorded were likely present. The donor was CMV seronegative and belonged to the group of 350 to 400 seronegative cohort members. A peripheral blood sample was collected from each donor, and TCR beta sequencing was performed on peripheral blood mononuclear cells. Genomic DNA was extracted from the blood cell samples with the Qiagen DNeasy Blood Extraction Kit. Preparation of the library involved the immunoSEQ multiplex PCR assay. For the multiplex PCR, a mixture combining 60 forward primers for TCR Vbeta segments and 13 reverse primers for TCR Jbeta segments was used. The CDR3 region of rearranged TCR beta genes was amplified from genomic DNA by a multiplex PCR assay. The amplified TCR beta libraries were sequenced on the Illumina HiSeq System as 87-base-pair reads. As for the authors' bioinformatics: A later analysis counted approximately 76 million unique TCR beta chains across the 700 or so repertoires, and 9.5 million to 11 million of these chains were shared by at least two donors. A nearest-neighbor algorithm error-corrected the raw reads and collapsed the reads into unique sequences, merging closely related sequences to remove PCR and sequencing errors. CDR3 sequences were aligned to IMGT reference sequences to assign V, D and J gene segments. For a sequence to be retained, a match of at least six nucleotides was required to both a V gene segment and a J gene segment. Rearrangements were classified as productive when the CDR3 lacked stop codons and remained in frame with V and J, and all other rearrangements were classified as non-productive. Following IMGT convention, CDR3 was defined as the stretch from the second conserved V-encoded cysteine up to the conserved J-encoded phenylalanine. In an earlier analysis of approximately 500 of the donors, sequences lacking an unambiguous match to a single V gene segment were excluded. An earlier analysis of a few hundred of the donors called V segments functional above 56.7% productive rearrangements and segregating when the between-donor standard deviation exceeded 5%. A statistical classification framework was built for diagnosing cytomegalovirus status from the catalog of TCR beta chain sequences. V and J gene assignment, in a later analysis, came from comparing TCR nucleotide sequences with IMGT/GENE-DB human TR gene sequences. The TCRdist pipeline was used in a later analysis to assign CDR3 sequences and most-parsimonious VDJ recombination scenarios. A later analysis defined each TCR beta chain by its CDR3 amino acid sequence plus V-gene family, and excluded reads lacking a unique V-gene family. A later analysis removed nearly 600 highly shared, low-generation-probability nucleotide sequences to deal with suspected cross-contamination and a sequencing artifact. In a later analysis, a clonal expansion index was calculated for each public chain from normalized within-repertoire ranks of inferred template counts. In a later analysis, generation probabilities were computed with a VDJ recombination model fitted to out-of-frame rearrangements, and the resulting probabilities were checked against IGoR. In a later analysis, hypergeometric tests were used to score TCR-TCR, TCR-HLA and TCR-CMV co-occurrence, with a repertoire-size bias correction applied to TCR pairs. A later analysis estimated false discovery rates by permuting HLA or CMV assignments 20 times. A later analysis grouped co-occurring TCRs with DBSCAN, adding TCRdist sequence similarity when clustering within HLA-allele-positive subsets. Repertoires with fewer than 30,000 or more than 120,000 public chains were left out of co-occurrence clustering, as were four to six repertoires with anomalous nucleotide sharing. TCRdb mirrors the immuneACCESS table, restricted to in-frame sequences. Some clones are absent from its copies; in checked studies, under half trace to an unresolved V gene, and the reason for the others is unknown. V and J calls and clone size follow that table, whereas D and trimming were derived from the DNA. The sample table records 180,000 or so clones; nearly 80% of these occur just once. About 2.6% of the sample lies in the top ten.

Of note for this clone: What this receptor recognizes is not known. Nothing much larger sits one base from this clone, and base qualities are not available.

The material sequenced was PBMCs. The sequence derives from a female donor in good health and CMV-seronegative.

The DNA sequence is as follows: TGTGCCAGCAGCTTCGCGGGTATGACGGAGACCCAGTACTTC. It translates to CASSFAGMTETQYF. This chain joins TRBV7-2 to TRBJ2-5; 5 matching bases give a weak D call of TRBD2. V gives up 3 bases and J gives up 5 bases, and the segment between their germline ends measures 13 bases. Taken from the germline V gene, the CDR1 and CDR2 loops are SGHTA and FQGNSA. The CDR3 contains 14 residues, cysteine and phenylalanine counted. The entry retains the CDR3 DNA only, 42 bases that are in frame from base 1.